Below, 19 T cell receptor beta chains from the same sample are listed, as sequenced in a study of T cell responses to AZD1222 COVID-19 vaccine. The assay was immunoSEQ multiplex PCR, and TCRdb's table has in-frame clones only and misses some. This table has about 150,000 clones, 88% appearing once. The sample consisted of peripheral blood, taken after recovery from COVID-19. These receptors were collected from an adult who had recovered from COVID-19.

The rearrangement links TRBV19 to TRBJ2-7; the D gene is possibly TRBD1 (5 bases). The CDR3 covers 15 residues. Germline V gene data show CDR1 as LNHDA and CDR2 as SQIVND (reference sequence). Deletions cut 5 bases from V and 7 bases from J, with 21 bases between. For the CDR3, the DNA is TGTGCCAGTAGTCCCCGTAGGGGCGCCATGGAAGAGCAGTACTTC. The encoded protein is CASSPRRGAMEEQYF.

The V and J genes are TRBV2 and TRBJ2-7, with D possibly matching TRBD1 (5 bases). V lost 8 bases and J 4 bases, leaving 12 bases between the germline ends. The CDR3 runs 12 residues. CDR1 and CDR2 (germline): SNHLY, FYNNEI. CDR3 DNA sequence: TGTGCCAGCCGGAGACAGAATTACGAGCAGTACTTC. Residues: CASRRQNYEQYF.

V gene TRBV25-1 combines with J gene TRBJ2-3, with a possible D match to TRBD2 (6 bases). Between the trimmed V and J ends, which lost 6 bases and 3 bases, there was a span of 16 bases. Germline CDR1 is MGHDK and CDR2 is SYGVNS. The CDR3 is made up of 15 amino acids. CDR3 amino acids: CASRGTSSPTDTQYF. The CDR3 nucleotides are TGTGCCAGCAGGGGAACTAGCTCCCCTACAGATACGCAGTATTTT.

This rearrangement joins TRBV6-5 to TRBJ1-5; 8 bases are a match to TRBD1. Germline trimming cut 6 bases from V and 0 bases from J; bases unmatched to any gene: 4. The CDR3 runs 15 residues. CDR1 is MNHEY, CDR2 SVGAGI, per germline. CDR3 sequence reads: CASSQTGDSNQPQHF. The CDR3, as DNA: TGTGCCAGCAGCCAGACAGGGGATAGCAATCAGCCCCAGCATTTT.

This clone was detected only once. The V and J genes are TRBV12-5 and TRBJ2-1; D gene ambiguous. V lost 5 bases and J lost 9, with 14 bases in between. The length of the CDR3 is 13 residues. Germline V gene sequence: CDR1 LGHNT, CDR2 FRNRAP. The CDR3 nucleotides read TGTGCTAGTGGTCCCCCAAAGGGCCCTGAGCAGTTCTTC. Its protein product is CASGPPKGPEQFF.

This chain joins TRBV19 and TRBJ2-3; TRBD1 matches at 8 bases. The V gene's germline CDR1 is LNHDA and CDR2 SQIVND (reference sequence). This CDR3 is built from 14 residues. The V segment lost 9 bases and the J segment 3 bases; nucleotides outside the gene matches: 8. The CDR3 region is CASQDRGRTDTQYF. In DNA, the CDR3 is TGTGCCAGCCAAGACAGGGGAAGGACAGATACGCAGTATTTT.

This clone has only one observation. The CDR3 DNA follows: TGTGCCAGCAGCCAAGACCCGGGTAGCGGGAGGGCCTCTGGGGCCAACGTCCTGACTTTC. Translating gives CASSQDPGSGRASGANVLTF. The chain recombines TRBV3-1 (or the pseudogene TRBV3-2) with TRBJ2-6, with TRBD2 matching over 11 bases. Looked up from germline, CDR1 is LGHDT and CDR2 is YNNKEL (reference sequence). V was pared by 0 bases and J by 0 bases, with 7 bases of the junction left unmatched. This CDR3 comprises 20 residues.

V gene TRBV28 combines with J gene TRBJ1-6, with D maybe TRBD1 (6 bases). The CDR3 extends over 14 amino acids. Germline V gene sequence: CDR1 MDHEN, CDR2 SYDVKM. The V and J ends lost 1 base and 10 bases respectively, with 11 bases between them. CDR3 nucleotides: TGTGCCAGCAGTTTATCAGGGGATTGGTCACCCCTCCACTTT. It codes for CASSLSGDWSPLHF.

V usage is TRBV7-2 and J usage is TRBJ2-7; D possibly corresponds to TRBD1 (5 bases). CDR1 and CDR2 from the germline V gene are SGHTA and FQGNSA. The CDR3 is made up of 15 amino acids. V was shortened by 5 bases and J by 3 bases, with 17 bases between the two germline ends. CDR3 sequence (DNA): TGTGCCAGCAGCCTTCAGGGCACGGAAAGCTACGAGCAGTACTTC. Translating it yields CASSLQGTESYEQYF.

The chain uses TRBV9 and TRBJ1-1; D is uncertain. The ends were cut back, 0 bases at V and 0 bases at J, with 18 bases in the middle. Germline values: CDR1 SGDLS, CDR2 YYNGEE. This CDR3 comprises 18 residues. The CDR3 region has the DNA TGTGCCAGCAGCGTAGCTCCCAGCGGATCCCCATTGAACACTGAAGCTTTCTTT. Amino acid sequence: CASSVAPSGSPLNTEAFF.

This clone has only one observation. V gene TRBV15 combines with J gene TRBJ1-1; unclear D gene. V dropped 3 bases and J dropped 4 bases, with 3 bases sitting between them. Germline loops: CDR1 LNHNV, CDR2 YYDKDF (reference sequence). The CDR3 totals 11 residues. This chain's CDR3 is CATSRLTEAFF. CDR3 coding DNA: TGTGCCACCAGCAGGCTCACTGAAGCTTTCTTT.

This chain uses TRBV11-2 with TRBJ2-5; no clear D gene. Trimming shortened V by 1 base and J by 2 bases, and 5 bases separated the two germline ends. The germline CDR1 and CDR2 sequences are SGHAT and FQNNGV. The CDR3 spans 13 residues. The CDR3 protein is CASSLALQETQYF. The CDR3 region has the DNA TGTGCCAGCAGCTTAGCCCTGCAAGAGACCCAGTACTTC. Full variable domain (outside the CDR3, taken from reference TRBV11-2 and TRBJ2-5): EAGVAQSPRYKIIEKRQSVAFWCNPISGHATLYWYQQILGQGPKLLIQFQNNGVVDDSQLPKDRFSAERLKGVDSTLKIQPAKLEDSAVYLCASSLALQETQYFGPGTRLLVL.

This rearrangement joins TRBV7-3 to TRBJ2-1; weak D call: TRBD1 (6 bases). The CDR3 spans 14 residues. V dropped 2 bases and J dropped 8 bases, with 13 bases sitting between them. Germline V lookup: CDR1 SGHTA, CDR2 FQGTGA. The CDR3 bases are TGTGCCAGCAGCTTAGAGGGACATTCCGATGAGCAGTTCTTC. As protein: CASSLEGHSDEQFF.

The chain has TRBV18 and TRBJ2-7; D is uncertain. This CDR3 has 11 residues. V dropped 3 bases and J dropped 3 bases, with 3 bases sitting between them. Germline assignment: CDR1 KGHSH and CDR2 LQKENI. The CDR3, as DNA: TGTGCCAGCTCACCTAACTACGAGCAGTACTTC. Amino acids: CASSPNYEQYF.

The chain carries TRBV29-1 and TRBJ1-2; possibly TRBD1 for D (5 bases). There are 14 residues in the CDR3. V dropped 3 bases and J dropped 4 bases, with 15 bases sitting between them. In germline, CDR1 is SQVTM, CDR2 ANQGSEA. CDR3 in DNA: TGCAGCGTTGAGGGTGTCGGGGCATCCTATGGCTACACCTTC. Translated, it gives CSVEGVGASYGYTF.

This chain connects TRBV5-1 to TRBJ1-1; 7 bases map to TRBD1. V was clipped by 4 bases and J by 4 bases; unmatched bases: 4. Germline-derived CDR1 and CDR2 are SGHRS and YFSETQ. There are 13 residues in the CDR3. The CDR3 nucleotides read TGCGCCAGCAGCCGACAGGGTAGCACTGAAGCTTTCTTT. Its protein is CASSRQGSTEAFF.

This chain uses TRBV3-1 (or the pseudogene TRBV3-2) with TRBJ2-3; D call uncertain. Germline V gene lookup returns CDR1 LGHDT and CDR2 YNNKEL (reference sequence). The germline V and J ends were trimmed by 2 bases and 2 bases, with 8 bases remaining between them. The CDR3 runs to 14 residues. CDR3: CASSQQTDTDTQYF. The CDR3 region has the DNA TGTGCCAGCAGCCAACAAACGGACACAGATACGCAGTATTTT.

The chain recombines TRBV7-3 with TRBJ2-5; 7 nucleotides agree with TRBD1. The CDR3 totals 13 residues. Germline CDR1 reads SGHTA; CDR2 reads FQGTGA. V gave up 4 bases and J gave up 5 bases; unmatched junction bases: 4. CDR3: CASSSTGLETQYF. DNA for the CDR3: TGTGCCAGCAGCTCGACAGGGCTGGAGACCCAGTACTTC. Together with reference TRBV7-3 and TRBJ2-5, the CDR3 gives the full variable domain: GAGVSQTPSNKVTEKGKYVELRCDPISGHTALYWYRQSLGQGPEFLIYFQGTGAADDSGLPNDRFFAVRPEGSVSTLKIQRTERGDSAVYLCASSSTGLETQYFGPGTRLLVL.

The chain couples TRBV6-1 to TRBJ1-2; D gene uncertain. The CDR3 is 15 residues long. Germline V lookup: CDR1 MNHNS, CDR2 SASEGT. The ends were cut back, 2 bases at V and 1 base at J, with 11 bases in the middle. The CDR3 DNA sequence: TGTGCCAGCAGTGAACGGCCGGGGTTTAACTATGGCTACACCTTC. Its protein product is CASSERPGFNYGYTF.